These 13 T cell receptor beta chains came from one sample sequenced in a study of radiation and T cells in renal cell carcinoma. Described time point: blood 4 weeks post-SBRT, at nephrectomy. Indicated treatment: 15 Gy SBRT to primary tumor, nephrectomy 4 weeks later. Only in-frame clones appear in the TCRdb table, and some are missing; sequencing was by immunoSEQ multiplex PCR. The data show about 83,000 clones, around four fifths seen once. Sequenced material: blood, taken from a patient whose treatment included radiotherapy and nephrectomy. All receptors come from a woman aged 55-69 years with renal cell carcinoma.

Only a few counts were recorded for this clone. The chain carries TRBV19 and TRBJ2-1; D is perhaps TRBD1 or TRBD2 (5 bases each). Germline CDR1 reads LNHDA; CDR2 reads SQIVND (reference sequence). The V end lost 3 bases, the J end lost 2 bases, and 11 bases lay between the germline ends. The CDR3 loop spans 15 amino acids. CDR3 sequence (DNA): TGTGCCAGTAGTATCCGGGACCTGGCCTACAATGAGCAGTTCTTC. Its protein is CASSIRDLAYNEQFF.

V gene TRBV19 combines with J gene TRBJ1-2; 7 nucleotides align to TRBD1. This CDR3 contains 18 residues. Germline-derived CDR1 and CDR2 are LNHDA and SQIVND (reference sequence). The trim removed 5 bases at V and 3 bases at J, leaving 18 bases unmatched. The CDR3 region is CASSPLGQTFSEDYGYTF. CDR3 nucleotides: TGTGCCAGTAGTCCCCTGGGACAGACTTTTAGCGAAGACTATGGCTACACCTTC.

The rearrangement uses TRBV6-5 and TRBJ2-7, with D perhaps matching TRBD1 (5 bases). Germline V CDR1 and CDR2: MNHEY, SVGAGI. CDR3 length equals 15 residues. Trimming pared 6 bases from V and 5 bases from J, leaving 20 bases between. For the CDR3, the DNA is TGTGCCAGCAGCAACGAGTGGACCCTCAGGGACGAGCAGTACTTC. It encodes CASSNEWTLRDEQYF.

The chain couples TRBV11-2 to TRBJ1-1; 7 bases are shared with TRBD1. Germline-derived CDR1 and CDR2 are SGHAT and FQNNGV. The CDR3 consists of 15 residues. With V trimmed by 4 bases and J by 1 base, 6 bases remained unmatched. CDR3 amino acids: CASSSAGTANTEAFF. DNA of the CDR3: TGTGCCAGCAGCTCGGCCGGGACAGCGAACACTGAAGCTTTCTTT.

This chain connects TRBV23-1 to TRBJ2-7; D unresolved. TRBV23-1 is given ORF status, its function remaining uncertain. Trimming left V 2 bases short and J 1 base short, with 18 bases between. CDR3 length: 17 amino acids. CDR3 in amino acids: CASSQTPGPPNSYEQYF. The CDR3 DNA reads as TGCGCCAGCAGTCAAACCCCTGGACCGCCGAATTCCTACGAGCAGTACTTC.

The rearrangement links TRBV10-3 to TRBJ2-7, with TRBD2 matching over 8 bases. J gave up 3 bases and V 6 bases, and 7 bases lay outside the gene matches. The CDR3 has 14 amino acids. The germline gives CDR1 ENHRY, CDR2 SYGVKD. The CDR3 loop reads CAISPSGGIYEQYF. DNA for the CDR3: TGTGCCATCAGCCCCAGCGGGGGTATCTACGAGCAGTACTTC.

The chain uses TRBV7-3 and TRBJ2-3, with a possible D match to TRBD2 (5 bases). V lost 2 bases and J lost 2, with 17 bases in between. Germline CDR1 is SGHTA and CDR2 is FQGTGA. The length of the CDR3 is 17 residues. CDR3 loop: CASSLQPLDFNTDTQYF. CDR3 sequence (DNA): TGTGCCAGCAGCTTACAGCCGTTGGACTTCAACACAGATACGCAGTATTTT.

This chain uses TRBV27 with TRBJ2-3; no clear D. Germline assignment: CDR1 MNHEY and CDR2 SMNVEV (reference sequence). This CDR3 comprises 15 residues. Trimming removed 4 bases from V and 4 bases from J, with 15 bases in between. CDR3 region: CASSSPLVIPDTQYF. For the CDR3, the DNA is TGTGCCAGCAGTTCTCCCCTAGTCATCCCAGATACGCAGTATTTT.

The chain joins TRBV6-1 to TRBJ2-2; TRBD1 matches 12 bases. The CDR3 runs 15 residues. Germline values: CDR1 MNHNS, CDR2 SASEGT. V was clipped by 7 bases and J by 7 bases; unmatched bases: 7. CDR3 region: CASKPGQGAGGELFF. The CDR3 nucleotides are TGTGCCAGCAAACCGGGACAGGGGGCCGGCGGGGAGCTGTTTTTT.

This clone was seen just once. The CDR3 region is CASSDVGYNQPQHF. The CDR3 DNA follows: TGTGCCAGCAGTGATGTGGGGTACAATCAGCCCCAGCATTTT. V is TRBV25-1 and J is TRBJ1-5; D gene uncertain. The CDR3 loop spans 14 amino acids. Germline V gene data show CDR1 as MGHDK and CDR2 as SYGVNS. Trimming cost V 3 bases and J 3 bases, with 9 bases left between them.

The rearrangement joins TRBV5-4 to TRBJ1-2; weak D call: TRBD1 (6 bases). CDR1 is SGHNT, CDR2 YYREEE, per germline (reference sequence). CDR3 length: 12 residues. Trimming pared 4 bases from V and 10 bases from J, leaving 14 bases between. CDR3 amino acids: CASSPTGFSYTF. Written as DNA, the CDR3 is TGTGCCAGCAGCCCAACAGGGTTCTCCTACACCTTC.

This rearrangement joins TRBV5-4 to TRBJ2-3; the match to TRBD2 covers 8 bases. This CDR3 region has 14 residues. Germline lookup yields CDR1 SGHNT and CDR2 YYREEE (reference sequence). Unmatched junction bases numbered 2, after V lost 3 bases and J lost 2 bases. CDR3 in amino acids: CASSSGGATDTQYF. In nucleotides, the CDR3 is TGTGCCAGCAGCTCGGGGGGGGCCACAGATACGCAGTATTTT.

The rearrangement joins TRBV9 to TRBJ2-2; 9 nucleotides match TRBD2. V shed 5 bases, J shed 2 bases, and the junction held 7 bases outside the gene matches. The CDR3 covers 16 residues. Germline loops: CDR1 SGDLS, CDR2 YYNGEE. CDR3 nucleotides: TGTGCCAGCAGTTTTAGCGGGGGACAAAACACCGGGGAGCTGTTTTTT. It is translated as CASSFSGGQNTGELFF.